This T cell receptor beta chain was obtained from a study of molecular identifiers for immune sequencing clone quantification. Findings and limits, study-wide: Underestimated sizes of highly expanded clones could result from identical TCR molecules that share a barcode.

Comments on this clonotype: Its cognate antigen is unknown.

MiXCR, applied by TCRdb to the PCR reads, yields one record per CDR3 protein. Of 400,000 to 600,000 distinct CDR3 sequences listed, about 25% are singletons. The sequencing sample was made of naive CD8+ T cells from blood, with Jurkat cell RNA spiked in. Subset denoted: FACS-sorted CD8+CD4-CCR7+CD45RA+ naive T cells. This receptor was identified in a human donor in good health. Some libraries in this study had Jurkat cell RNA spiked in.

CDR3 protein: CATSRASRVDGMETQYF. Written as DNA, the CDR3 is TGTGCCACCAGCAGAGCTTCGCGGGTTGATGGTATGGAGACCCAGTACTTC. The V gene is TRBV15, the J gene TRBJ2-5; a possible D gene is TRBD2 (5 bases). Germline V gives CDR1 LNHNV, CDR2 YYDKDF (reference sequence). The CDR3 contains 17 residues. V lost 1 base to trimming and J lost 5 bases, with 20 bases between them.